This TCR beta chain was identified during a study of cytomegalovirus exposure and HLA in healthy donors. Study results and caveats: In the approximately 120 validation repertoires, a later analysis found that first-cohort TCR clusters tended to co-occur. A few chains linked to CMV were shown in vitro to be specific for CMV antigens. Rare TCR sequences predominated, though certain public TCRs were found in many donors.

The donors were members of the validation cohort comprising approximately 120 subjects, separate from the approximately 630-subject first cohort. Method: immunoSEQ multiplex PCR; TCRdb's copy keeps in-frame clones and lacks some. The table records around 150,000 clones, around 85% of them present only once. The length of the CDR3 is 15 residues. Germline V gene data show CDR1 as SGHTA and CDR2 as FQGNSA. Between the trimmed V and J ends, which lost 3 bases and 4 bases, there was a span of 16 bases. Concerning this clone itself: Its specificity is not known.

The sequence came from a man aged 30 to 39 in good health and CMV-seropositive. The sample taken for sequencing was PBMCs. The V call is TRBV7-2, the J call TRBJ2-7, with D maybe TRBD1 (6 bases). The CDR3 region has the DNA TGTGCCAGCAGCTTCACAGGGACATTAAAATACGAGCAGTACTTC. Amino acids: CASSFTGTLKYEQYF.